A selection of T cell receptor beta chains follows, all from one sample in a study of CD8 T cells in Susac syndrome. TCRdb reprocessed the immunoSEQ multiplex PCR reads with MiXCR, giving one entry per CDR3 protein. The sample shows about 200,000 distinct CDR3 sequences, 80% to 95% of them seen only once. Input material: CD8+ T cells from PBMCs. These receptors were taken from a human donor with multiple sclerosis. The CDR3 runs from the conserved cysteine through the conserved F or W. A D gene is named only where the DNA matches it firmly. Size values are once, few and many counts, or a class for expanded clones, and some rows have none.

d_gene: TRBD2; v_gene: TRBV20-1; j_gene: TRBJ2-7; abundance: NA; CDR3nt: TGCAGTGCTACCCCCCTGGTAGCGGGAACCTACGAGCAGTACTTC; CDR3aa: CSATPLVAGTYEQYF
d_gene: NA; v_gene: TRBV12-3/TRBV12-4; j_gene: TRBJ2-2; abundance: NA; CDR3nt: TGTGCCAGTACGGCTTGGGCCGGGGAGCTGTTTTTT; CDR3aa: CASTAWAGELFF
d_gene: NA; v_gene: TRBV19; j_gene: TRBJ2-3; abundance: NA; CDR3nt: TGTGCCAGTAGTTGGCCCCAGGGAGATACGCAGTATTTT; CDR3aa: CASSWPQGDTQYF
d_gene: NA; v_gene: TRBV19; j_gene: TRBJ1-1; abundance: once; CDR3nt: TGTGCCAGTAGTATAGATCTTCACACTGAAGCTTTCTTT; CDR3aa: CASSIDLHTEAFF
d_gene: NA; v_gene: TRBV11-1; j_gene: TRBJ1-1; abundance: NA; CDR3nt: TGTGCCAGCAGCGTCCTTGACAGCCTGAACACTGAAGCTTTCTTT; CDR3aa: CASSVLDSLNTEAFF
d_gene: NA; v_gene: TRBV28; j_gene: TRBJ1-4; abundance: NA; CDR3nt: TGTGCCAGCAGTTCGGCCAGGGGTCCAGGGGAAAAACTGTTTTTT; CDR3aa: CASSSARGPGEKLFF
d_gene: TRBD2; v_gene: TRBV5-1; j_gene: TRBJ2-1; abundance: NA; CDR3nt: TGCGCCAGCAGCTTAACTAGCGGGAGGGCCCTTGAGCAGTTCTTC; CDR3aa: CASSLTSGRALEQFF
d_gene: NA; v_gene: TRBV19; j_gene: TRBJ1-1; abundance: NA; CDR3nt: TGTGCCAGTAGTATGACAGCGAACACTGAAGCTTTCTTT; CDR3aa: CASSMTANTEAFF
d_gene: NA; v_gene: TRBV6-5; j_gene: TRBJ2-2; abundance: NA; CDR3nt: TGTGCCAGCAGTCAAGGGGCCTGGGAGCTGTTTTTT; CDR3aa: CASSQGAWELFF
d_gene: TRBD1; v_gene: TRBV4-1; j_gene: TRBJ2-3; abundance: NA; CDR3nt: TGCGCCAGCAGCCAGAAACAGGGGTCAACAGATACGCAGTATTTT; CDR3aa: CASSQKQGSTDTQYF
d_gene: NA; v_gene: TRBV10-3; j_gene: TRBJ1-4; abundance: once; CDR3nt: TGTGCCATCAGTGAATTTGGTGGGGAATCCAATGAAAAACTGTTTTTT; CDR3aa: CAISEFGGESNEKLFF
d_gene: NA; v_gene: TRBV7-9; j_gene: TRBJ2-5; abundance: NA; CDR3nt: TGTGCCAGCAGCTTAACCCCAGGAGAAGAGACCCAGTACTTC; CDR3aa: CASSLTPGEETQYF
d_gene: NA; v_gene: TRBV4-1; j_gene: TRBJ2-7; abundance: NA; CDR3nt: TGCGCCAGCAGCCAAGGTCTGGGGGCCTACGAGCAGTACTTC; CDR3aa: CASSQGLGAYEQYF
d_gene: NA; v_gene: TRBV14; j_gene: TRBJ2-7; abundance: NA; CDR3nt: TGTGCCAGCAGCCAAGATTGGGGGGCCGGCTACGAGCAGTACTTC; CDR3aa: CASSQDWGAGYEQYF
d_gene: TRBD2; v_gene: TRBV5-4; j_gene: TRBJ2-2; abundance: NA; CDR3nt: TGTGCCAGCAGCTACTCCGGGACTAGCACCGGGGAGCTGTTTTTT; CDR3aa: CASSYSGTSTGELFF
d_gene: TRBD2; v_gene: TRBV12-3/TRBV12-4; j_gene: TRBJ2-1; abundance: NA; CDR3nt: TGTGCCAGCAGTTTAGGACTAGCGGGGGATGAGCAGTTCTTC; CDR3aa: CASSLGLAGDEQFF
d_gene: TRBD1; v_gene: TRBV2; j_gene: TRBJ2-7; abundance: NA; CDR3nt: TGTGCCAGCTCCCTCGGACAGGGGCGGGAGCAGTACTTC; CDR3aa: CASSLGQGREQYF
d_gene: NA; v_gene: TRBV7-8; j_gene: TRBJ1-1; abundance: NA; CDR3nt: TGTGCCAGCAGCTTAGTGGGGGGCCTTAACACTGAAGCTTTCTTT; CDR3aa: CASSLVGGLNTEAFF
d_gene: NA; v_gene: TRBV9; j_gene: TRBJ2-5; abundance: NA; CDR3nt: TGTGCCAGCAGCGCAACGGACAGCCAAGAGACCCAGTACTTC; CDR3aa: CASSATDSQETQYF
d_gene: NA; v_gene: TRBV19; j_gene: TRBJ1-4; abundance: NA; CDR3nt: TGTGCCAGTAGTATAGACGGCCCTTACGCTGAAAAACTGTTTTTT; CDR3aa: CASSIDGPYAEKLFF
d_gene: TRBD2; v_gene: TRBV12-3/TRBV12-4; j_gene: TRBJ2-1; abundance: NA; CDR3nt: TGTGCCAGTTCTTCTAGCGGGTATTACAATGAGCAGTTCTTC; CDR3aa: CASSSSGYYNEQFF
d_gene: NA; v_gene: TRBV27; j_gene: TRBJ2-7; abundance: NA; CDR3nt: TGTGCCAGCAGTTTGGGTGGAGGCCTCTCATACGAGCAGTACTTC; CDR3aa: CASSLGGGLSYEQYF
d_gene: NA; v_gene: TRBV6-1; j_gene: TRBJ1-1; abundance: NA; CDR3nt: TGTGCCAGCAGTGAATTTGTCCAGGGAAACACTGAAGCTTTCTTT; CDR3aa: CASSEFVQGNTEAFF
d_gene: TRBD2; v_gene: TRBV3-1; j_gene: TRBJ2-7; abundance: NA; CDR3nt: TGTGCCAGCAGCCCCGTGGGACTAGCGGGGTCCTACGAGCAGTACTTC; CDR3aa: CASSPVGLAGSYEQYF
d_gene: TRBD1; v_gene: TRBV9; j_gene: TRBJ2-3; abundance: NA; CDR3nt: TGTGCCAGCAGCTTCGACAGGGCTAGCACAGATACGCAGTATTTT; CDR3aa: CASSFDRASTDTQYF
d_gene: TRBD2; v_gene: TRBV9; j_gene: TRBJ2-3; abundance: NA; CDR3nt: TGTGCCAGCAGCGTAGGAGGCGGGAGAGCCACAGATACGCAGTATTTT; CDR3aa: CASSVGGGRATDTQYF
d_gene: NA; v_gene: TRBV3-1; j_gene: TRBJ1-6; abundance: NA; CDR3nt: TGTGCCAGCAGCCAAGATCCCGCGGGTACCATCTTTTCACCCCTCCACTTT; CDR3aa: CASSQDPAGTIFSPLHF
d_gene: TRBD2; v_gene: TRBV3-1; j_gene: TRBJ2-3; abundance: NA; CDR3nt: TGTGCCAGCAGCCCGGGACTAGCGGGAGGCACAGATACGCAGTATTTT; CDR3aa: CASSPGLAGGTDTQYF
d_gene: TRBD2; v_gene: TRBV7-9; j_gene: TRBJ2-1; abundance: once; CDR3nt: TGTGCCAGCAGCCTGGTGGGGGGGTGGCCCTACAATGAGCAGTTCTTC; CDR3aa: CASSLVGGWPYNEQFF
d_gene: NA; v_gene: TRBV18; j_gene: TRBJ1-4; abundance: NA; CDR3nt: TGTGCCAGCTCGCCGTCCTACAGGGCAACTAATGAAAAACTGTTTTTT; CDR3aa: CASSPSYRATNEKLFF
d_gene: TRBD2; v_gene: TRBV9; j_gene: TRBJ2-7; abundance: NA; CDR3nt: TGTGCCAGCAGTCCGGCTAGCGGGAGCACCTACGAGCAGTACTTC; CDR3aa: CASSPASGSTYEQYF
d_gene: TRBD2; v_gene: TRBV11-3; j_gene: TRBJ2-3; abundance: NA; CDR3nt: TGTGCCAGCAGCTTAGGAGGATGGGCTGCGGGAGGCCCAGATACGCAGTATTTT; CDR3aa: CASSLGGWAAGGPDTQYF
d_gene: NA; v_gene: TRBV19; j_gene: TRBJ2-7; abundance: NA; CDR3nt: TGTGCCAGTATGGCGGGGTACGAGCAGTACTTC; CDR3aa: CASMAGYEQYF
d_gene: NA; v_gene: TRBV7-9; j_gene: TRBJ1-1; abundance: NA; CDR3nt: TGTGCCAGCCGACGACACCCGAACACTGAAGCTTTCTTT; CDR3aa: CASRRHPNTEAFF
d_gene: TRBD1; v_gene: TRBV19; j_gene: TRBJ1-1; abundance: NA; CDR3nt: TGTGCCAGTAGTATAGGACAGGGCATGACTGAAGCTTTCTTT; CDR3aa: CASSIGQGMTEAFF
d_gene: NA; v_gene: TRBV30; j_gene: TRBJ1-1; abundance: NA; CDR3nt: TGTGCCTGGAGTGTCCTCCTTAACACTGAAGCTTTCTTT; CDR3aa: CAWSVLLNTEAFF
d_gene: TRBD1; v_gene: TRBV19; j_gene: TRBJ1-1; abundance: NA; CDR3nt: TGTGCCAGTACCACCGGGACAGGGACGAACACTGAAGCTTTCTTT; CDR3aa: CASTTGTGTNTEAFF
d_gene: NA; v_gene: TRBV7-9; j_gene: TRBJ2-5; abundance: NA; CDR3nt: TGTGCCAGCAGCCCCGGACAGCAAGAGACCCAGTACTTC; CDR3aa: CASSPGQQETQYF
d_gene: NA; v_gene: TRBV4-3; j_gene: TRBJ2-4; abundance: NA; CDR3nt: TGCGCCAGCAGCCAAGATCGGGACGGCTCCTGGGTTCAGTACTTC; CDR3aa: CASSQDRDGSWVQYF
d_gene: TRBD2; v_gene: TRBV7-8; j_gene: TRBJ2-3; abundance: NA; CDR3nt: TGTGCCAGCAGCGCCCTGGGGCAAGCGGGGGGACTCACAGATACGCAGTATTTT; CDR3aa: CASSALGQAGGLTDTQYF
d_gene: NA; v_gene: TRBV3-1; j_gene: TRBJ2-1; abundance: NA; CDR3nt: TGTGCCAGCAGCCAAGGGGTCAGCCGGAAGGTAGTCTCCTACAATGAGCAGTTCTTC; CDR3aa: CASSQGVSRKVVSYNEQFF
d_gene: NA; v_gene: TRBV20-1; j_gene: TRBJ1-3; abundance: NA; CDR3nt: TGCAGTGCTATCCCGAGAGGGGTGCTGCCCGGTACGGGGGTCTCTGGAAACACCATATATTTT; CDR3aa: CSAIPRGVLPGTGVSGNTIYF
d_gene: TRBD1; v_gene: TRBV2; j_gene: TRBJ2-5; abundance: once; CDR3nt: TGTGCCAGCAGGGCTCCGGGACAGGGGGAAGAAGAGACCCAGTACTTC; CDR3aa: CASRAPGQGEEETQYF
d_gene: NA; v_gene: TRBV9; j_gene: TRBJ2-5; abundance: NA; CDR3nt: TGTGCCAGCAGCGTAGGGACGGACGGACGAGGAGAAGAGACCCAGTACTTC; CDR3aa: CASSVGTDGRGEETQYF
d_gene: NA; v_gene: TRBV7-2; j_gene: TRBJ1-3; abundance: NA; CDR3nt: TGTGCCAGCAGCTTCCCGGGACAAGGCCAGGCTGGAAACACCATATATTTT; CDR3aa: CASSFPGQGQAGNTIYF
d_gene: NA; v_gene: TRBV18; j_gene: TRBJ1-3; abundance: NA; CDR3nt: TGTGCCAGCTCACCATGGGGGCCTGGAAACACCATATATTTT; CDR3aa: CASSPWGPGNTIYF
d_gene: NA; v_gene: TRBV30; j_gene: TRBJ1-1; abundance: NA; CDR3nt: TGTGGTGGGAGTATGAACACTGAAGCTTTCTTT; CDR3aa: CGGSMNTEAFF
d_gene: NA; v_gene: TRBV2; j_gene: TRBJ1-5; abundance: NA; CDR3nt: TGTGCCAGCAGTGCTCAGATTTATAGCAATCAGCCCCAGCATTTT; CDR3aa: CASSAQIYSNQPQHF
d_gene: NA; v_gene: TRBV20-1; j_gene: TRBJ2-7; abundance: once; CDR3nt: TGCAGTGGGTTGTTAGGGGGACACGAGCAGTACTTC; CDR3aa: CSGLLGGHEQYF
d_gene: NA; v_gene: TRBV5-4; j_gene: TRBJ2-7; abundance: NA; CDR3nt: TGTGCCAGCAGCTCAAAACCCCTCGAGCAGTACTTC; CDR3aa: CASSSKPLEQYF